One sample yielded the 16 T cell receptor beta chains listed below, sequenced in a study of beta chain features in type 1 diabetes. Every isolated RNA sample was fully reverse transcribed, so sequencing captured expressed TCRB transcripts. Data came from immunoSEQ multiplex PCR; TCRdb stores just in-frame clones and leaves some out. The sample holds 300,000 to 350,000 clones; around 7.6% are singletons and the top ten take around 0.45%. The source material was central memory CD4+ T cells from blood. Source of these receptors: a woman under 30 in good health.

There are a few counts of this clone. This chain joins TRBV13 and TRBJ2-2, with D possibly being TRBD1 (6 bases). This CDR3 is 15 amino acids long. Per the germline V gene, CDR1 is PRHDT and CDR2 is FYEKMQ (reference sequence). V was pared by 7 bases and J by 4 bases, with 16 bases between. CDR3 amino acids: CASNHRDGSTGELFF. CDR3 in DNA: TGTGCCAGCAACCACAGGGATGGGAGCACCGGGGAGCTGTTTTTT.

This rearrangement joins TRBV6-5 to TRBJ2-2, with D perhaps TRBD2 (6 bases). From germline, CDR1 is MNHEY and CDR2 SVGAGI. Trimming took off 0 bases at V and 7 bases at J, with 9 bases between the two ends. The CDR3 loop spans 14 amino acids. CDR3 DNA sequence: TGTGCCAGCAGTTACTCTGGGACTTACGGGGAGCTGTTTTTT. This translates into CASSYSGTYGELFF.

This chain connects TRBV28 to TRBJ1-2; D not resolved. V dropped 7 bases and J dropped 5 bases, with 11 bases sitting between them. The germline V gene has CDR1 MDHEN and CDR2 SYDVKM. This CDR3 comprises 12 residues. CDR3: CASTQGNYGYTF. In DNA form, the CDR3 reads TGTGCCAGCACTCAAGGGAATTATGGCTACACCTTC.

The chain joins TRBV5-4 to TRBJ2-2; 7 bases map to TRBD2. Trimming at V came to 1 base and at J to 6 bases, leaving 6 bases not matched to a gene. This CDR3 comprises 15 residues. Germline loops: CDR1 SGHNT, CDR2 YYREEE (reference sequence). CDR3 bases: TGTGCCAGCAGCTTGCGAGGCGGGAGAGCCGGGGAGCTGTTTTTT. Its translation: CASSLRGGRAGELFF.

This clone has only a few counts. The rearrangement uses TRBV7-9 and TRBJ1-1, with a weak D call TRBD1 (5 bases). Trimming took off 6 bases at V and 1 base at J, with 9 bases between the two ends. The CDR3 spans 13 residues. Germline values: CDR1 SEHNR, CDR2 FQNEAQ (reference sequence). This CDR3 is CASSLDRNTEAFF. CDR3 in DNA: TGTGCCAGCAGTCTAGACAGGAACACTGAAGCTTTCTTT. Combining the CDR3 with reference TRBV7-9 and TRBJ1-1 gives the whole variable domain DTGVSQNPRHKITKRGQNVTFRCDPISEHNRLYWYRQTLGQGPEFLTYFQNEAQLEKSRLLSDRFSAERPKGSFSTLEIQRTEQGDSAMYLCASSLDRNTEAFFGQGTRLTVV.

The CDR3 DNA follows: TGCGCCAGCAGCTCTGATGCCTGGGGCGAGCAGTACTTC. Protein product: CASSSDAWGEQYF. The gene calls are TRBV5-1 and TRBJ2-7; D unclear. The CDR3 runs to 13 residues. Germline V gene data show CDR1 as SGHRS and CDR2 as YFSETQ. V was cut by 3 bases and J by 6 bases, with 13 bases left in between.

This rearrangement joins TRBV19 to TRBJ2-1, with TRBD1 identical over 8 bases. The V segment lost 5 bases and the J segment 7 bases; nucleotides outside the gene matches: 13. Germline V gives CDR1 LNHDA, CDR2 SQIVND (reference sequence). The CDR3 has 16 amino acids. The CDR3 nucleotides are TGTGCCAGTAGTTTTACGCCTCAGGGGGCTGGGAATGAGCAGTTCTTC. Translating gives CASSFTPQGAGNEQFF.

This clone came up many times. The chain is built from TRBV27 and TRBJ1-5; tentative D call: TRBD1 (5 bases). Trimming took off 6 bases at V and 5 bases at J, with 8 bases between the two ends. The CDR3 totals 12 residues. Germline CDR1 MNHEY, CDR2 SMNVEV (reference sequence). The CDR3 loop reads CASSRVDQPQHF. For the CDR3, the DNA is TGTGCCAGCAGCAGGGTGGATCAGCCCCAGCATTTT.

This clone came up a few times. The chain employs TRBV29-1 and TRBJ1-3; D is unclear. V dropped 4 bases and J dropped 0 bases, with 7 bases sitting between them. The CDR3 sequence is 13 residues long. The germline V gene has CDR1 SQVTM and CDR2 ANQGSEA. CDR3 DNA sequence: TGCAGCGTTGGGTGGAACTCTGGAAACACCATATATTTT. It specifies CSVGWNSGNTIYF.

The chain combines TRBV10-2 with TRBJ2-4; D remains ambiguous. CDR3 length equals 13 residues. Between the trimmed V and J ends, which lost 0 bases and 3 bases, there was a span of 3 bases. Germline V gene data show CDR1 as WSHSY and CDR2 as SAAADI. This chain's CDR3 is CASSESGKNIQYF. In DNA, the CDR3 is TGCGCCAGCAGTGAGTCTGGCAAAAACATTCAGTACTTC.

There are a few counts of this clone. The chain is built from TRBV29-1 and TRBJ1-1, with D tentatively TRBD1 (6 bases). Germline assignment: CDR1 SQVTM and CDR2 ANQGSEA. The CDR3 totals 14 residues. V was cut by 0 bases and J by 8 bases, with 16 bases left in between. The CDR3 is CSVEEGGMVSEAFF. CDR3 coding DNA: TGCAGCGTTGAAGAAGGGGGTATGGTATCGGAAGCTTTCTTT.

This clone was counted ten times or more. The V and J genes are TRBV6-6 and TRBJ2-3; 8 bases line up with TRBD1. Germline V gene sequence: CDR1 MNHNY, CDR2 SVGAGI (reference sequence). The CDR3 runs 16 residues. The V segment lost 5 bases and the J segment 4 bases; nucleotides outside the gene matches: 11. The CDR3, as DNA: TGTGCCAGCAGTACGGGGCGACAGGGGTGGTCAGATACGCAGTATTTT. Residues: CASSTGRQGWSDTQYF.

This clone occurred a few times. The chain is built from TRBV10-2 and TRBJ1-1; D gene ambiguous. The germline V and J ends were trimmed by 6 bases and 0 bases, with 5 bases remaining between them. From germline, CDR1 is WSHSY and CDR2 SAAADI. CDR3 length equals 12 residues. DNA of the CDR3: TGCGCCAGCAGAAGACTGAACACTGAAGCTTTCTTT. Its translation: CASRRLNTEAFF.

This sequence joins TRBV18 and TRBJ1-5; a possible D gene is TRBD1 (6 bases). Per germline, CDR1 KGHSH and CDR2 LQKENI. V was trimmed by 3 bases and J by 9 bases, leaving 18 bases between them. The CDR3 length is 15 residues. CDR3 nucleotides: TGTGCCAGCTCACCCGCAGGGGCAAACGTAGGGCCCCAGCATTTT. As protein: CASSPAGANVGPQHF.

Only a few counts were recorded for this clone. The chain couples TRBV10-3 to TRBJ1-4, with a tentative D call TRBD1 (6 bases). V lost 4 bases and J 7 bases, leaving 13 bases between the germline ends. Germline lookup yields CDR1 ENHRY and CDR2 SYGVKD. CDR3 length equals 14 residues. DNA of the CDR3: TGTGCCATCAGTGGATCGGGGGGCGGTGAAAAACTGTTTTTT. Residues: CAISGSGGGEKLFF.

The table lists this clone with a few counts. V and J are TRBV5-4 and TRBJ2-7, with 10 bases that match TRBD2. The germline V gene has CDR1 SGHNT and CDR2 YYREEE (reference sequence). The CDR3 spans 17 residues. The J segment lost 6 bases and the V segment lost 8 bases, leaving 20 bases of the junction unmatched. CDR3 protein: CASSDSSGRGGKGEQYF. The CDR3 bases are TGTGCCAGTTCTGACTCTAGCGGGAGAGGGGGGAAAGGCGAGCAGTACTTC.